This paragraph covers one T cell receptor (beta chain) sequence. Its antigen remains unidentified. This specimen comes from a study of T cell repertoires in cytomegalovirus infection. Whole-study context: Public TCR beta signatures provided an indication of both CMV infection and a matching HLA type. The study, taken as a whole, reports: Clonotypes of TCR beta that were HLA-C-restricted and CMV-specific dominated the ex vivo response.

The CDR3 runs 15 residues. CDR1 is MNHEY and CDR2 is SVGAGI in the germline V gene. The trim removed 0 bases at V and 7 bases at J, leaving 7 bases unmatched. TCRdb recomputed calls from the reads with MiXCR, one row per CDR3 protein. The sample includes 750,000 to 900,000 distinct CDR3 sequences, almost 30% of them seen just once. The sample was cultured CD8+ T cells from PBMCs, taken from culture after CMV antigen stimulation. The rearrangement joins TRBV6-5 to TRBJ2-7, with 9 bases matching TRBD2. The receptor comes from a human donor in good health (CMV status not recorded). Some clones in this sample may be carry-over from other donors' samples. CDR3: CASSYSGSGGDEQYV. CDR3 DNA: TGTGCCAGCAGTTACTCCGGTAGCGGGGGCGATGAGCAGTACGTC.